Many counts were recorded for the clone carrying this TCR beta chain. Its matching antigen is unknown. This sample is drawn from a study of T cell repertoires in cytomegalovirus infection. Deletions cut 5 bases from V and 0 bases from J, with 22 bases between. The CDR3 consists of 19 residues. CDR1 is SGHVT, CDR2 SQSDAQ, per germline. TCRdb reprocessed the reads via MiXCR and lists one record per CDR3 protein. The sample yields roughly 730,000 distinct CDR3 sequences, approximately 33% seen once. This TCR was recovered from a human donor in good health (CMV status not recorded). Some clones in this sample may be carry-over from other donors' samples. The rearrangement links TRBV7-4 to TRBJ1-4; no definite D call. This specimen consisted of cultured PBMCs, obtained from culture after CMV antigen stimulation. The CDR3: CASSHDVRTLIATNEKLFF. CDR3 in DNA: TGTGCCAGCAGCCACGACGTCCGCACCCTTATCGCAACTAATGAAAAACTGTTTTTT.